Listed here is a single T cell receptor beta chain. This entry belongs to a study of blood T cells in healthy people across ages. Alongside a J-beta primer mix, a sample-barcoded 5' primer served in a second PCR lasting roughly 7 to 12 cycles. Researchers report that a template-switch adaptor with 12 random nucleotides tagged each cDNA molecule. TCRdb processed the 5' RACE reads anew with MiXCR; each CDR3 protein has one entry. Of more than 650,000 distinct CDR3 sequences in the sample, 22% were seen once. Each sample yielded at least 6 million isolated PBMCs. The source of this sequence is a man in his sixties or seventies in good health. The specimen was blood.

The CDR3 sequence: CASSVTSGISTDTQYF. The CDR3 DNA follows: TGTGCCAGCAGCGTGACTAGCGGGATAAGCACAGATACGCAGTATTTT. The rearrangement links TRBV9 to TRBJ2-3; 11 bases are a match to TRBD2. The CDR3 extends over 16 amino acids. J gave up 0 bases and V 2 bases, and 2 bases lay outside the gene matches. The V gene's germline CDR1 is SGDLS and CDR2 YYNGEE.